Shown below are 13 T cell receptor beta chains from a single sample sequenced in a study of blood T cells in healthy people across ages. Using a J-beta primer mix together with a sample-barcoded 5' primer, a second PCR was run for about 7 to 12 cycles. TCRdb redid the calling of the 5' RACE reads with MiXCR, one entry per CDR3 protein. The table records some 670,000 distinct CDR3 sequences, 45% to 60% of them present only once. Sequences were obtained from blood. These TCRs come from a woman of 80 years or more in good health.

The sample holds one count of this clonotype. V is TRBV10-3 and J is TRBJ2-5; a possible D gene is TRBD2 (5 bases). The CDR3 runs to 16 residues. Germline-derived CDR1 and CDR2 are ENHRY and SYGVKD. V gave up 4 bases and J gave up 4 bases, with 19 bases separating them. The CDR3 is CAISGTSISSPETQYF. The DNA of the CDR3 is TGTGCCATCAGTGGCACGAGTATATCTAGCCCAGAGACCCAGTACTTC.

This chain uses TRBV9 with TRBJ2-7; D ambiguous. Deletions cut 3 bases from V and 3 bases from J, with 19 bases between. The germline CDR1 and CDR2 sequences are SGDLS and YYNGEE. The CDR3 runs to 16 residues. For the CDR3, the DNA is TGTGCCAGCAGCGCGCTCTCCTCATTGGGGTTCTACGAGCAGTACTTC. Protein product: CASSALSSLGFYEQYF.

Worth noting for this clonotype: With a much larger clone just one base away, this may be a read error. This chain joins TRBV20-1 and TRBJ1-5, with a tentative D call TRBD1 (5 bases). The CDR3 is 16 amino acids. Germline assignment: CDR1 DFQATT and CDR2 SNEGSKA (reference sequence). The CDR3 is CNACQAGRILNQPQHF. The CDR3 DNA reads TGCAATGCCTGCCAGGCGGGACGGATTCTTAATCAGCCCCAGCATTTT.

This clonotype was found a few times. V gene TRBV12-3 or TRBV12-4 combines with J gene TRBJ2-2, with TRBD2 matching over 9 bases. Germline trimming cut 2 bases from V and 2 bases from J; bases unmatched to any gene: 6. CDR3 length equals 17 residues. CDR3 sequence reads: CASSLKAGGLNTGELFF. As DNA, the CDR3 is TGTGCCAGCAGTTTAAAAGCGGGGGGCCTTAACACCGGGGAGCTGTTTTTT.

This clonotype turned up a few times. V usage is TRBV18 and J usage is TRBJ2-3; D may be TRBD2 (6 bases). V was clipped by 2 bases and J by 5 bases, with 17 bases between them. The CDR3 is 16 residues long. The germline gives CDR1 KGHSH, CDR2 LQKENI. CDR3 DNA sequence: TGTGCCAGCTCACCAAGAGCGGGCCCTCGAGGAGATACGCAGTATTTT. Translating gives CASSPRAGPRGDTQYF.

The V and J genes are TRBV6-5 and TRBJ2-1; D might be TRBD2 (5 bases). CDR1 and CDR2 from the germline V gene are MNHEY and SVGAGI. V lost 2 bases, J lost 8 bases, and 19 bases lay in between. This CDR3 has 16 residues. The CDR3 DNA sequence: TGTGCCAGCAGTTACAGGGAGCCCTCCTCGTTCGATGAGCAGTTCTTC. It is translated as CASSYREPSSFDEQFF.

This clonotype was seen repeatedly, ten times or more. The chain is built from TRBV9 and TRBJ2-3; no firm D call. The ends were cut back, 2 bases at V and 0 bases at J, with 4 bases in the middle. Germline V gene sequence: CDR1 SGDLS, CDR2 YYNGEE. This CDR3 region has 13 residues. The CDR3, as DNA: TGTGCCAGCAGCGTGGCCAGCACAGATACGCAGTATTTT. It translates to CASSVASTDTQYF.

This clonotype was observed a handful of times. The J gene is TRBJ2-3, the V gene TRBV3-1; unclear D gene. The length of the CDR3 is 14 residues. V was shortened by 0 bases and J by 5 bases, with 9 bases between the two germline ends. CDR1 and CDR2 from the germline V gene are LGHDT and YNNKEL (reference sequence). CDR3: CASSQDLGLDTQYF. The CDR3 bases are TGTGCCAGCAGCCAAGATCTGGGGTTAGATACGCAGTATTTT.

This clonotype was detected many times. The chain joins TRBV7-9 to TRBJ2-1; D not certain. The germline V gene encodes CDR1 SEHNR and CDR2 FQNEAQ (reference sequence). The CDR3 sequence is 15 residues long. V was pared by 2 bases and J by 3 bases, with 11 bases between. The CDR3 DNA reads as TGTGCCAGCAGCTTAAGTCCCCCCCGCTACAATGAGCAGTTCTTC. This translates into CASSLSPPRYNEQFF.

On this clonotype itself: At one end, the junction sequence differs from germline, possibly due to a read error. This chain connects TRBV15 to TRBJ2-5, with 9 bases that match TRBD2. Germline values: CDR1 LNHNV, CDR2 YYDKDF (reference sequence). This CDR3 has 17 amino acids. CDR3 loop: CSTSRVPTSGLQETQYF. As DNA, the CDR3 is TGTTCCACCAGCAGAGTTCCGACTAGCGGTCTCCAAGAGACCCAGTACTTC.

This clonotype was seen repeatedly, ten times or more. Written as DNA, the CDR3 is TGCGCCAGCAGCCCCGATGGGGCACGACAAGAGACCCAGTACTTC. This sequence encodes CASSPDGARQETQYF. The chain employs TRBV5-1 and TRBJ2-5, with D possibly being TRBD1 (5 bases). There are 15 residues in the CDR3. Looked up from germline, CDR1 is SGHRS and CDR2 is YFSETQ. The V end lost 4 bases, the J end lost 2 bases, and 15 bases lay between the germline ends.

This sequence joins TRBV6-1 and TRBJ2-2; 8 bases match TRBD2. J gave up 7 bases and V 6 bases, and 7 bases lay outside the gene matches. CDR3 length: 14 residues. Germline V gene sequence: CDR1 MNHNS, CDR2 SASEGT. The CDR3 sequence: CASSPGLVFGELFF. The DNA of the CDR3 is TGTGCCAGCAGCCCGGGACTAGTATTCGGGGAGCTGTTTTTT.

This clonotype appeared a few times. This rearrangement joins TRBV9 to TRBJ2-1, with TRBD2 matching over 16 bases. The germline V gene has CDR1 SGDLS and CDR2 YYNGEE. The J segment lost 3 bases and the V segment lost 3 bases, leaving 6 bases of the junction unmatched. This CDR3 region has 18 residues. The CDR3 nucleotides are TGTGCCAGCAGCGGGTCCGGGACTAGCGGGGGGGACTACAATGAGCAGTTCTTC. It translates to CASSGSGTSGGDYNEQFF.